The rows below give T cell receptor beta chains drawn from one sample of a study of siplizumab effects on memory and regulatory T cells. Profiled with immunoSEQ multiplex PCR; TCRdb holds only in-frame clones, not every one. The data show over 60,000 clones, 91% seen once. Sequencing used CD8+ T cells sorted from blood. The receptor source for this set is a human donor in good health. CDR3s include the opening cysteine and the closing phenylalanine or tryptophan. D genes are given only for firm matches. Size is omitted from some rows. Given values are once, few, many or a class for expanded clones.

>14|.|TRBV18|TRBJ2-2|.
CASSPDTGTGELFF
TGTGCCAGCTCACCTGACACGGGGACCGGGGAGCTGTTTTTT
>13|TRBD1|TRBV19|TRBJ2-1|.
CASNPGQGNEQFF
TGTGCCAGTAACCCGGGACAGGGGAATGAGCAGTTCTTC
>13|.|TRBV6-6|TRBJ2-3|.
CASSYDSTDTQYF
TGTGCCAGCAGTTACGACAGCACAGATACGCAGTATTTT
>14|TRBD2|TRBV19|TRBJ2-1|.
CASSMELAGGEQFF
TGTGCCAGTAGTATGGAACTAGCGGGAGGGGAGCAGTTCTTC
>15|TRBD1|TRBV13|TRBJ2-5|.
CASSLGTGGRGTQYF
TGTGCCAGCAGCTTGGGGACAGGGGGCCGGGGGACCCAGTACTTC
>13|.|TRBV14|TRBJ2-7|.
CASSQGLASEQYF
TGTGCCAGCAGCCAAGGATTAGCGTCCGAGCAGTACTTC
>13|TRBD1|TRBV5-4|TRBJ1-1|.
CASSLTGGVEAFF
TGTGCCAGCAGCTTGACAGGGGGAGTTGAAGCTTTCTTT
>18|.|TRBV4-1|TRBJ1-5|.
CASSQDPQGSYSNQPQHF
TGCGCCAGCAGCCAAGACCCACAGGGATCCTATAGCAATCAGCCCCAGCATTTT
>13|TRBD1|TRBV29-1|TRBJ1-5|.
CSVGTTGDQPQHF
TGCAGCGTTGGTACCACAGGGGACCAGCCCCAGCATTTT
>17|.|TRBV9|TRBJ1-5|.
CASSVGGTPGSNQPQHF
TGTGCCAGCAGCGTAGGGGGGACCCCGGGGAGCAATCAGCCCCAGCATTTT
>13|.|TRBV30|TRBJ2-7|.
CAWMGPPSYEQYF
TGTGCCTGGATGGGGCCCCCCTCCTACGAGCAGTACTTC
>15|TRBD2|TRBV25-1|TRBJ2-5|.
CASSEFWSGGETQYF
TGTGCCAGCAGTGAATTTTGGTCGGGAGGGGAGACCCAGTACTTC
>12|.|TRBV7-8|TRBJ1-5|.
CASSFSGGLQHF
TGTGCCAGCAGCTTCAGCGGGGGGCTCCAGCATTTT
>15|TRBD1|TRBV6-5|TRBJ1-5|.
CASSPDRVGNQPQHF
TGTGCCAGCAGCCCTGACAGGGTGGGCAATCAGCCCCAGCATTTT
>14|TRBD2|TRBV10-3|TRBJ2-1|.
CAISELAGDNEQFF
TGTGCCATCAGTGAGCTAGCGGGGGACAATGAGCAGTTCTTC
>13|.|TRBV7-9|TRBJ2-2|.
CASSLDVTGELFF
TGTGCCAGCAGCTTAGATGTCACCGGGGAGCTGTTTTTT
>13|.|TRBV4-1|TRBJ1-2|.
CASSPPGNYGYTF
TGCGCCAGCAGCCCGCCAGGAAACTATGGCTACACCTTC
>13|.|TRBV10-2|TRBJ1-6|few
CASSVNYNSPLHF
TGCGCCAGCAGTGTCAACTACAATTCACCCCTCCACTTT
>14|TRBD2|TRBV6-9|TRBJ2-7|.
CASSLLAANYEQYF
TGTGCCAGCAGTTTACTAGCGGCAAACTACGAGCAGTACTTC